This TCR beta chain was captured by sequencing in a study of blood T cell repertoires in COVID-19. Across the whole study: COVID-19 samples from acute and convalescent phases originated in the United States, Italy and Spain.

Clones were read by immunoSEQ multiplex PCR, and TCRdb kept only the in-frame ones, dropping some. The data hold 300,000 to 400,000 clones, with about nine tenths observed a single time. Everyone who took part was roughly 18 to 89 years old, and they came from some 23 US areas. Germline lookup yields CDR1 SNHLY and CDR2 FYNNEI. The CDR3 extends over 15 amino acids. V lost 5 bases to trimming and J lost 8 bases; unmatched junction nucleotides: 10. Sample: PBMCs or T cells enriched from blood (not recorded which). The clonotype was recovered from a man aged 55 to 70 who had recovered from COVID-19. The chain couples TRBV2 to TRBJ2-1; 9 nucleotides agree with TRBD1. The CDR3 loop reads CASSREQGAFDEQFF. CDR3 nucleotides: TGTGCCAGCAGTCGGGAACAGGGGGCCTTCGATGAGCAGTTCTTC.